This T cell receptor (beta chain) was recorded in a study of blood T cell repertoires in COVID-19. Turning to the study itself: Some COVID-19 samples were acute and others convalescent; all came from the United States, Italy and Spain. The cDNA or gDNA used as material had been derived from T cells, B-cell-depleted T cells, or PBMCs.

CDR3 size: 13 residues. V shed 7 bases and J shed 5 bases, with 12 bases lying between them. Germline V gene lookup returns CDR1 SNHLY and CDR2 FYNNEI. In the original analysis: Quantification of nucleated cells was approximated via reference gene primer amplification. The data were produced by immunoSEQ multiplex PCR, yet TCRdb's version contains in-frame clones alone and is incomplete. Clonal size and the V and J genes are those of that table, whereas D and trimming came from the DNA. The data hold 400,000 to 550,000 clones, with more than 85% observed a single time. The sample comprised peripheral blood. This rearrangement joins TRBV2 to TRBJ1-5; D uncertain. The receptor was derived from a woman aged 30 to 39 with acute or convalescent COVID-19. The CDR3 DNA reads TGTGCCAGCATCCAGGACGGGGATCAGCCCCAGCATTTT. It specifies CASIQDGDQPQHF.